Listed here is a single T cell receptor (beta chain). Trimming took 2 bases from V and 0 from J, leaving 20 bases between them. CDR3 length equals 20 residues. CDR1 is LNHNV and CDR2 is YYDKDF in the germline V gene (reference sequence). The data were obtained in a study of T cell changes during pregnancy in multiple sclerosis. The repertoire was sequenced with immunoSEQ multiplex PCR; TCRdb's copy has only in-frame clones and lacks some. The sample lists fewer than 140,000 clones; roughly nine tenths were seen once. This sequence originates from a female donor with multiple sclerosis, enrolled in a pregnancy study. This chain connects TRBV15 to TRBJ2-6; D remains ambiguous. Material: peripheral blood, obtained before pregnancy. As DNA, the CDR3 is TGTGCCACCAGCAGACCTGACTTCGGCTCTTTTATCTCTGGGGCCAACGTCCTGACTTTC. This encodes CATSRPDFGSFISGANVLTF.